This T cell receptor (beta chain) was retrieved from a study of memory CD4+ T cells and cytomegalovirus serostatus. Libraries were prepared by immunoSEQ multiplex PCR; TCRdb keeps only in-frame clonotypes and omits some of them. The table has over 65,000 clones, about 80% seen once. The sort gate was single viable CD3+CD4+CD8-CD45RO+ cells for memory CD4+ T cells. The CDR3 consists of 15 residues. V was clipped by 1 base and J by 8 bases, with 12 bases between them. The V gene's germline CDR1 is SGHVS and CDR2 FQNEAQ. The receptor was derived from an adult in good health and CMV-seropositive. The V and J genes are TRBV7-8 and TRBJ1-6; D might be TRBD1 (6 bases). Sample: memory CD4+ T cells from blood. CDR3 in amino acids: CASSLGTGPDSPLHF. As DNA, the CDR3 is TGTGCCAGCAGCTTAGGTACAGGGCCGGATTCACCCCTCCACTTT.